A single TCR beta chain is shown here with its context. Its specificity is unknown. One end of the junction is discordant with germline, which a read error may explain. The PCR used 60 Vbeta and 13 Jbeta primers. This table comes from immunoSEQ multiplex PCR, and its TCRdb copy is limited to in-frame clones, with some not included. This table has about 100,000 clones, around three quarters appearing once. The sample originates from a study of cytomegalovirus exposure and HLA in healthy donors. Points from the study as a whole: Researchers reported in a later analysis that a missense DCLRE1C variant was tied to TCR beta V- and J-gene trimming.

The CDR3 is made up of 14 amino acids. Looked up from germline, CDR1 is SSHAT and CDR2 is FNYEAQ (reference sequence). The receptor's source is a woman aged 50 to 60 in good health and CMV-seropositive. The sample comprised PBMCs. The gene calls are TRBV7-7 and TRBJ2-1; D is perhaps TRBD2 (6 bases). CDR3 nucleotide sequence: TGTGCTAGCAGCTTAGCCGGGGGCTACAATGAGCAGTTCTTC. Its protein product is CASSLAGGYNEQFF.